These 25 T cell receptor beta chains share one sample of origin, sequenced in a study of T cells in Graves' hyperthyroidism and ophthalmopathy. The TCR beta CDR3 regions underwent amplification using RNA transcripts as the source. First-round RT-PCR targeting the TCR CDR3 was performed with the HTBI primer set. TCRdb passed the multiplex PCR reads through MiXCR, listing each CDR3 protein once. Counted here are approximately 590,000 distinct CDR3 sequences, around 16% occurring once; the ten biggest clones make up around 7.3%. Sequenced: blood. The receptor source for this set is a woman aged 25 to 45 with Graves' hyperthyroidism.

Worth noting for this clonotype: This CDR3 fails to terminate in the conserved phenylalanine or tryptophan, so it likely reflects a read error. The rearrangement joins TRBV7-2 to TRBJ2-3; TRBD2 matches at 11 bases. CDR1 and CDR2 (germline): SGHTA, FQGNSA. J lost 2 bases, V lost 5 bases, and 6 bases had no gene match. The CDR3 is made up of 16 amino acids. The CDR3 spells CASSPGGLADTDTQYL. DNA of the CDR3: TGTGCCAGCAGCCCCGGGGGACTAGCGGACACAGATACGCAGTATCTT.

This clonotype has more than one count but fewer than ten. The chain has TRBV6-1 and TRBJ1-1; no definite D call. CDR3 length: 13 residues. Germline V gives CDR1 MNHNS, CDR2 SASEGT. V lost 5 bases, J lost 3 bases, and 10 bases lay in between. The DNA of the CDR3 is TGTGCCAGCAGTCACCTAAAGGACACTGAAGCTTTCTTT. Encoded protein: CASSHLKDTEAFF.

The sample holds a few counts of this clonotype. CDR3 coding DNA: TGTGCCAGCAGTTACTCGGGACAAAAGGGGGCCCAGCATTTT. This codes for CASSYSGQKGAQHF. The rearrangement uses TRBV6-6 and TRBJ1-5, with a tentative D call TRBD1 (6 bases). Germline V lookup: CDR1 MNHNY, CDR2 SVGAGI (reference sequence). V was clipped by 0 bases and J by 11 bases, with 14 bases between them. The CDR3 spans 14 residues.

This clonotype was detected ten times or more. The genes are TRBV6-6 and TRBJ2-2; D possibly matches TRBD1 or TRBD2 (6 bases each). Trimming cost V 2 bases and J 3 bases, with 10 bases left between them. The CDR3 has 15 residues. Germline CDR1 reads MNHNY; CDR2 reads SVGAGI (reference sequence). The CDR3 spells CASSYGGRDTGELFF. The CDR3 DNA sequence: TGTGCCAGCAGTTACGGGGGGCGAGACACCGGGGAGCTGTTTTTT.

This clonotype was recorded a few times. The J gene is TRBJ2-3, the V gene TRBV3-1, with D uncertain. Germline CDR1 and CDR2: LGHDT and YNNKEL (reference sequence). CDR3 length: 15 amino acids. The V and J ends lost 3 bases and 4 bases respectively, with 14 bases between them. As DNA, the CDR3 is TGTGCCAGCAGCCATGTCGAGCGTACCCCAGATACGCAGTATTTT. Translating it yields CASSHVERTPDTQYF.

The sample holds many counts of this clonotype. This chain links TRBV5-5 with TRBJ1-4; no definite D call. V was pared by 1 base and J by 0 bases, with 4 bases between. Germline values: CDR1 SGHKS, CDR2 YYEKEE (reference sequence). This CDR3 has 14 amino acids. CDR3 protein: CASSLPATNEKLFF. The DNA for the CDR3 is TGTGCCAGCAGCTTGCCAGCAACTAATGAAAAACTGTTTTTT.

This clonotype was seen a handful of times. This sequence joins TRBV7-2 and TRBJ1-2; D is possibly TRBD1 (5 bases). The CDR3 consists of 14 residues. Between the trimmed V and J ends, which lost 5 bases and 7 bases, there was a span of 17 bases. The germline V gene has CDR1 SGHTA and CDR2 FQGNSA. The CDR3 region has the DNA TGTGCCAGCAGCCCCGGGACCGTATTAGGTGGCTACACCTTC. Its protein product is CASSPGTVLGGYTF.

There are many counts of this clonotype. V gene TRBV27 combines with J gene TRBJ2-7, with a weak D call TRBD2 (6 bases). The V and J ends lost 5 bases and 0 bases respectively, with 17 bases between them. This CDR3 is built from 16 residues. CDR1 and CDR2 from the germline V gene are MNHEY and SMNVEV (reference sequence). The CDR3 nucleotides are TGTGCCAGCAGTGCAATTCTTCGGGGGTTCTCCTACGAGCAGTACTTC. As protein: CASSAILRGFSYEQYF.

CDR3 protein: CASSESGGLTIQYF. In DNA, the CDR3 is TGCGCCAGCAGTGAGTCAGGAGGGTTGACCATTCAGTACTTC. The J gene is TRBJ2-4, the V gene TRBV10-2; weak D call: TRBD2 (6 bases). Germline values: CDR1 WSHSY, CDR2 SAAADI. There are 14 residues in the CDR3. The V and J ends lost 0 bases and 9 bases respectively, with 12 bases between them.

This clonotype was seen a handful of times. The gene calls are TRBV24-1 and TRBJ1-2; D is unresolved. V was shortened by 5 bases and J by 8 bases, with 14 bases between the two germline ends. Germline V CDR1 and CDR2: KGHDR, SFDVKD. CDR3 length: 13 amino acids. The CDR3 DNA is TGTGCCACCAGTGTTGACGGGTTCCAGGGCTACACCTTC. Translated, it gives CATSVDGFQGYTF.

There are a few counts of this clonotype. The gene calls are TRBV29-1 and TRBJ2-2; perhaps D is TRBD1 or TRBD2 (5 bases each). The CDR3 has 13 residues. The V end was cut by 5 bases, the J end by 5 bases, with 12 bases between. Per germline, CDR1 SQVTM and CDR2 ANQGSEA. Written as DNA, the CDR3 is TGCAGCGTTAGGAGAGGGGCGACCGGGGAGCTGTTTTTT. This sequence encodes CSVRRGATGELFF.

The chain joins TRBV7-6 to TRBJ2-2; the match to TRBD2 covers 13 bases. Trimming took 4 bases from V and 8 from J; bases not matched to a gene: 7. Germline V CDR1 and CDR2: SGHVS, FNYEAQ. This CDR3 contains 16 residues. The CDR3 loop reads CASSSWTSGRGGELFF. The CDR3 DNA follows: TGTGCCAGCAGCTCGTGGACTAGCGGGAGAGGTGGGGAGCTGTTTTTT.

This clonotype has more than one count but fewer than ten. This chain connects TRBV15 to TRBJ2-2; TRBD2 matches at 7 bases. The germline V gene has CDR1 LNHNV and CDR2 YYDKDF (reference sequence). V was clipped by 3 bases and J by 5 bases; unmatched bases: 12. The CDR3 spans 17 residues. The CDR3 spells CATSSNRPGLMTGELFF. The CDR3 DNA sequence: TGTGCCACCAGCAGCAATCGACCGGGACTAATGACCGGGGAGCTGTTTTTT.

This rearrangement joins TRBV6-1 to TRBJ2-7; TRBD1 matches at 10 bases. Germline assignment: CDR1 MNHNS and CDR2 SASEGT. V was pared by 6 bases and J by 5 bases, with 7 bases of the junction left unmatched. The CDR3 loop spans 14 amino acids. Written as DNA, the CDR3 is TGTGCCAGCAGCTTGACAGGGGGCGGGGACGAGCAGTACTTC. It translates to CASSLTGGGDEQYF.

The chain joins TRBV3-1 to TRBJ2-1, with 9 bases lining up with TRBD2. The V segment lost 0 bases and the J segment 4 bases; nucleotides outside the gene matches: 4. The CDR3 covers 16 residues. Germline assignment: CDR1 LGHDT and CDR2 YNNKEL (reference sequence). The CDR3 sequence is CASSQDLLAGYNEQFF. In DNA, the CDR3 is TGTGCCAGCAGCCAAGATCTTCTAGCGGGGTACAATGAGCAGTTCTTC.

V and J are TRBV6-2 or TRBV6-3 and TRBJ2-7; TRBD1 matches at 7 bases. The CDR3 consists of 16 residues. J was trimmed by 5 bases and V by 0 bases; bases with no gene match: 10. CDR1 and CDR2 (germline): MNHEY, SVGEGT. The CDR3 reads CASSYSLSGQIHEQYF. CDR3 coding DNA: TGTGCCAGCAGTTACTCCCTTTCGGGACAGATCCACGAGCAGTACTTC.

There are many counts of this clonotype. The chain combines TRBV20-1 with TRBJ2-3; 8 bases map to TRBD2. This CDR3 has 16 residues. CDR1 is DFQATT and CDR2 is SNEGSKA in the germline V gene (reference sequence). V shed 0 bases, J shed 3 bases, and the junction held 8 bases outside the gene matches. The CDR3 here is CSARDRLAGSTDTQYF. CDR3 nucleotide sequence: TGCAGTGCTAGAGATCGCTTAGCGGGATCAACAGATACGCAGTATTTT.

This clonotype was picked up many times. The rearrangement uses TRBV2 and TRBJ1-5; 7 nucleotides align to TRBD1. Trimming took 7 bases from V and 2 from J; bases not matched to a gene: 5. The CDR3 loop spans 14 amino acids. CDR1 and CDR2 from the germline V gene are SNHLY and FYNNEI. The DNA for the CDR3 is TGTGCCAGCACGGGGACAGAACGCAATCAGCCCCAGCATTTT. It is translated as CASTGTERNQPQHF.

This clonotype was counted at least ten times. The chain has TRBV28 and TRBJ2-4; 10 bases are a match to TRBD2. Unmatched junction bases numbered 15, after V lost 1 base and J lost 3 bases. Germline V gene lookup returns CDR1 MDHEN and CDR2 SYDVKM. The CDR3 has 20 residues. The CDR3 protein is CASSLFLAGVGVGNKNIQYF. For the CDR3, the DNA is TGTGCCAGCAGTTTATTCCTAGCGGGAGTTGGAGTAGGTAACAAAAACATTCAGTACTTC.

This clonotype was seen only a few times. This sequence joins TRBV6-1 and TRBJ1-3; D gene uncertain. Germline V CDR1 and CDR2: MNHNS, SASEGT. The CDR3 extends over 13 amino acids. V lost 8 bases and J lost 0, with 8 bases in between. Here the CDR3 DNA reads TGTGCCAGCCCCCATGGCTCTGGAAACACCATATATTTT. It yields the protein CASPHGSGNTIYF.

The CDR3 bases are TGCAGTGCTGGACCCAGGACTAGCGGTGGGGAGACCCAGTACTTC. As protein: CSAGPRTSGGETQYF. The chain uses TRBV20-1 and TRBJ2-5; 10 bases match TRBD2. Trimming removed 5 bases from V and 5 bases from J; junction bases left unmatched: 11. Germline V lookup: CDR1 DFQATT, CDR2 SNEGSKA (reference sequence). This CDR3 region has 15 residues.

In this sample, this clonotype turned up a few times. V and J are TRBV10-1 and TRBJ2-1; the match to TRBD2 covers 11 bases. V lost 3 bases, J lost 8 bases, and 3 bases stayed unmatched. The germline CDR1 and CDR2 sequences are WNHNN and SYGVQD (reference sequence). The CDR3 length is 14 residues. In DNA form, the CDR3 reads TGCGCCAGCAGTGACGGACTAGCGGGCGATGAGCAGTTCTTC. Translation: CASSDGLAGDEQFF.

The table lists this clonotype with many counts. This rearrangement joins TRBV24-1 to TRBJ2-1, with TRBD1 identical over 8 bases. The germline gives CDR1 KGHDR, CDR2 SFDVKD. Trimming at V came to 3 bases and at J to 4 bases, leaving 16 bases not matched to a gene. CDR3 length equals 19 residues. The CDR3 loop is CATSDGDSGTGAYYNEQFF. The CDR3 DNA is TGTGCCACCAGTGATGGGGACTCCGGGACAGGAGCGTATTACAATGAGCAGTTCTTC.

This clonotype was found many times. The CDR3 protein is CATSDPNYTDRGNDNEQFF. The CDR3 DNA is TGTGCCACCAGTGATCCCAATTATACGGACAGGGGGAACGACAATGAGCAGTTCTTC. The chain employs TRBV24-1 and TRBJ2-1; 10 bases line up with TRBD1. This CDR3 comprises 19 residues. Germline V gene data show CDR1 as KGHDR and CDR2 as SFDVKD. V shed 3 bases, J shed 5 bases, and the junction held 15 bases outside the gene matches.

In this sample, this clonotype turned up many times. The chain is built from TRBV30 and TRBJ2-3; D not certain. CDR3 length: 13 residues. The V end lost 3 bases, the J end lost 4 bases, and 11 bases lay between the germline ends. Germline values: CDR1 GTSNPN, CDR2 SVGIG (reference sequence). The CDR3 protein is CAWSKNRADTQYF. CDR3 DNA: TGTGCCTGGAGCAAAAACCGCGCAGATACGCAGTATTTT.